These 23 T cell receptor beta chains came from one sample sequenced in a study of beta chain features in type 1 diabetes. Overall study findings and caveats: Significant though moderate, a shortening of TCRB CDR3s appeared in all four CD4+ subsets of Type 1 diabetes patients.

No antigen has been identified for these receptors. As every portion of the isolated RNA was reverse transcribed, the sequencing read expressed TCRB transcripts. Clones were read by immunoSEQ multiplex PCR, and TCRdb kept only the in-frame ones, dropping some. Counted here are more than 100,000 clones, over 15% occurring once; the ten biggest clones make up 2.3%. The sequencing input was central memory CD4+ T cells from blood. Source of these receptors: a young man with type 1 diabetes.

J is TRBJ2-5 and V is TRBV5-1; either TRBD1 or TRBD2 may fit D (5 bases each). This CDR3 has 15 residues. The germline CDR1 and CDR2 sequences are SGHRS and YFSETQ. Trimming left V 4 bases short and J 1 base short, with 14 bases between. The CDR3 nucleotides are TGCGCCAGCAGCCCACAGGTAGCGAGCCAAGAGACCCAGTACTTC. Translating it yields CASSPQVASQETQYF.

This sequence joins TRBV7-8 and TRBJ2-7; D ambiguous. The germline V and J ends were trimmed by 1 base and 5 bases, with 21 bases remaining between them. The CDR3 sequence is 17 residues long. Germline-derived CDR1 and CDR2 are SGHVS and FQNEAQ. Here the CDR3 DNA reads TGTGCCAGCAGCTTAGTCTCTGGCCCCGGCGGCAGTAACGAGCAGTACTTC. Protein product: CASSLVSGPGGSNEQYF.

This clone was observed a handful of times. The V gene is TRBV19, the J gene TRBJ1-2; D might be TRBD1 (5 bases). V was clipped by 3 bases and J by 5 bases, with 19 bases between them. Germline V lookup: CDR1 LNHDA, CDR2 SQIVND (reference sequence). The CDR3 totals 16 residues. CDR3 in amino acids: CASSIRGGGDYYGYTF. CDR3 sequence (DNA): TGTGCCAGTAGTATTCGTGGGGGAGGGGACTATTATGGCTACACCTTC.

This clone occurred a few times. The chain recombines TRBV4-3 with TRBJ2-6; 8 bases match TRBD1. This CDR3 has 18 amino acids. Germline V gene lookup returns CDR1 LGHNA and CDR2 YSLEER. V gave up 4 bases and J gave up 0 bases; unmatched junction bases: 8. In DNA form, the CDR3 reads TGCGCCAGCAGCCCCCAGGGGGCGAGTTTCTCTGGGGCCAACGTCCTGACTTTC. The encoded protein is CASSPQGASFSGANVLTF.

The chain has TRBV5-1 and TRBJ1-2; D possibly corresponds to TRBD1 (6 bases). CDR3 length equals 15 residues. Germline V lookup: CDR1 SGHRS, CDR2 YFSETQ. V was pared by 0 bases and J by 8 bases, with 17 bases between. The CDR3 spells CASSLGQANLRGYTF. The CDR3 DNA is TGCGCCAGCAGCTTGGGACAGGCCAACCTGAGGGGCTACACCTTC. The variable domain in full, with the rest retrieved from reference TRBV5-1 and TRBJ1-2, is KAGVTQTPRYLIKTRGQQVTLSCSPISGHRSVSWYQQTPGQGLQFLFEYFSETQRNKGNFPGRFSGRQFSNSRSEMNVSTLELGDSALYLCASSLGQANLRGYTFGSGTRLTVV.

This clone showed up just a few times. The genes are TRBV6-1 and TRBJ1-5, with TRBD1 matching 7 bases. V dropped 10 bases and J dropped 3; count of bases not matched to a gene: 9. Germline V lookup: CDR1 MNHNS, CDR2 SASEGT. The CDR3 has 14 residues. Written as DNA, the CDR3 is TGTGCCACAACAGGGACAGCCTACAATCAGCCCCAGCATTTT. Protein sequence: CATTGTAYNQPQHF.

The J gene is TRBJ1-6, the V gene TRBV25-1; no clear D gene. Germline assignment: CDR1 MGHDK and CDR2 SYGVNS. Trimming pared 4 bases from V and 4 bases from J, leaving 8 bases between. CDR3 size: 14 residues. The CDR3: CASSVGEYNSPLHF. Written as DNA, the CDR3 is TGTGCCAGCAGTGTTGGGGAATATAATTCACCCCTCCACTTT. The full variable domain, its missing parts supplied by reference TRBV25-1 and TRBJ1-6, is EADIYQTPRYLVIGTGKKITLECSQTMGHDKMYWYQQDPGMELHLIHYSYGVNSTEKGDLSSESTVSRIRTEHFPLTLESARPSHTSQYLCASSVGEYNSPLHFGNGTRLTVT.

The chain is built from TRBV2 and TRBJ2-6; D is possibly TRBD1 (5 bases). Trimming took 6 bases from V and 0 from J, leaving 9 bases between them. The CDR3 spans 15 residues. CDR1 SNHLY and CDR2 FYNNEI come from the germline V gene. The CDR3 here is CASSEQDSGANVLTF. The CDR3 DNA reads as TGTGCCAGCAGCGAACAGGACTCTGGGGCCAACGTCCTGACTTTC.

This clone has a handful of counts. The chain couples TRBV10-3 to TRBJ2-5; TRBD2 agrees at 12 bases. CDR1 is ENHRY, CDR2 SYGVKD, per germline. V lost 3 bases and J lost 4; bases outside the gene matches: 3. CDR3 size: 15 residues. Here the CDR3 reads CAISEELAGGETQYF. CDR3 nucleotide sequence: TGTGCCATCAGTGAAGAACTAGCGGGGGGAGAGACCCAGTACTTC.

This clone was seen a few times. This chain connects TRBV12-5 to TRBJ1-2, with D perhaps matching TRBD1 (5 bases). CDR1 and CDR2 (germline): LGHNT, FRNRAP. Trimming removed 5 bases at V and 6 bases at J, with 13 bases between. The CDR3 extends over 13 amino acids. The CDR3 reads CASGLRDGDGYTF. The CDR3 DNA is TGTGCTAGTGGTCTCCGGGACGGTGATGGCTACACCTTC.

Only a few counts were recorded for this clone. The chain is built from TRBV30 and TRBJ1-2; the D is unclear. There are 11 residues in the CDR3. Trimming took 4 bases from V and 5 from J, leaving 8 bases between them. Germline values: CDR1 GTSNPN, CDR2 SVGIG (reference sequence). In nucleotides, the CDR3 is TGTGCCTGGACGGGAGGGTATGGCTACACCTTC. Amino acid sequence: CAWTGGYGYTF.

This clone was detected a few times. This sequence joins TRBV6-5 and TRBJ1-2, with 8 bases that match TRBD1. Looked up from germline, CDR1 is MNHEY and CDR2 is SVGAGI. J gave up 4 bases and V 6 bases, and 10 bases lay outside the gene matches. CDR3 length: 15 amino acids. The CDR3 DNA sequence: TGTGCCAGCAGCGCCCAACAGGGGGACGGCTATGGCTACACCTTC. This codes for CASSAQQGDGYGYTF.

This clone was counted ten times or more. V and J are TRBV7-9 and TRBJ2-3; no reliable D call. Trimming took off 4 bases at V and 2 bases at J, with 4 bases between the two ends. CDR3 length: 12 amino acids. CDR1 and CDR2 (germline): SEHNR, FQNEAQ (reference sequence). The CDR3 bases are TGTGCCAGCAGCTCTATCACAGATACGCAGTATTTT. Translating gives CASSSITDTQYF.

The CDR3 coding sequence is TGTGCCAGCAGCGTGGAAGACCAGCCCCAGCATTTT. It specifies CASSVEDQPQHF. The chain employs TRBV9 and TRBJ1-5; D gene unclear. The V and J ends lost 2 bases and 7 bases respectively, with 7 bases between them. Germline loops: CDR1 SGDLS, CDR2 YYNGEE. This CDR3 is 12 amino acids long.

There are a few counts of this clone. CDR3: CAIRGTGNTGELFF. Here the CDR3 DNA reads TGTGCCATCAGGGGGACAGGGAACACCGGGGAGCTGTTTTTT. The gene calls are TRBV10-3 and TRBJ2-2, with 8 positions matching TRBD1. The ends lost 6 bases at V and 1 base at J; junction bases unmatched: 1. This CDR3 has 14 residues. CDR1 and CDR2 (germline): ENHRY, SYGVKD.

This clone was detected many times. The V and J genes are TRBV7-2 and TRBJ2-7, with a possible D match to TRBD2 (6 bases). The V gene's germline CDR1 is SGHTA and CDR2 FQGNSA. The CDR3 contains 16 residues. Trimming pared 5 bases from V and 2 bases from J, leaving 19 bases between. For the CDR3, the DNA is TGTGCCAGCAGCACAAGTCCCGCGGGGCCCCCCTACGAGCAGTACTTC. Translating gives CASSTSPAGPPYEQYF.

The chain has TRBV29-1 and TRBJ1-5, with 9 bases matching TRBD1. The CDR3 is 15 residues long. Germline CDR1 is SQVTM and CDR2 is ANQGSEA. Trimming at V came to 6 bases and at J to 7 bases, leaving 13 bases not matched to a gene. The CDR3 spells CSVGTGTGKNQPQHF. CDR3 DNA sequence: TGCAGCGTGGGAACCGGGACAGGGAAAAACCAGCCCCAGCATTTT.

The sample holds a few counts of this clone. V gene TRBV9 combines with J gene TRBJ2-3, with D perhaps matching TRBD1 or TRBD2 (6 bases each). The V and J ends lost 1 base and 0 bases respectively, with 12 bases between them. CDR1 SGDLS and CDR2 YYNGEE come from the germline V gene. This CDR3 region has 16 residues. CDR3 protein: CASSVSGALSTDTQYF. CDR3 bases: TGTGCCAGCAGCGTATCGGGGGCCTTGAGCACAGATACGCAGTATTTT.

This clone has just a few counts. The V gene is TRBV6-6, the J gene TRBJ2-7, with 12 bases aligning to TRBD2. CDR3 length: 15 residues. Germline V gene data show CDR1 as MNHNY and CDR2 as SVGAGI (reference sequence). J was trimmed by 3 bases and V by 5 bases; bases with no gene match: 5. The CDR3 bases are TGTGCCAGCAGTCTTGGACTAGCGGGGATCTACGAGCAGTACTTC. Amino acids: CASSLGLAGIYEQYF.

The chain carries TRBV21-1 and TRBJ2-3; the table gives TRBD2 as D, unverified against the DNA. TRBV21-1 is a pseudogene segment. CDR3 length: 16 residues. The CDR3 is CASSPPLAGITDTQYF. CDR3 in DNA: TGTGCCAGCAGCCCCCCCCTGGCGGGAATCACAGATACGCAGTATTTT.

Details on this clone: At one end the junction does not follow the germline gene, possibly because of a read error. The chain links TRBV23-1 to TRBJ2-7, with D unresolved. TRBV23-1 is labeled an ORF, and its function is uncertain. The CDR3 sequence is 12 residues long. The chain's CDR3 is CASSQLRDEQYF. The DNA for the CDR3 is TGCGCCAGCAGTCAACTAAGAGACGAACAGTACTTC.

This clone was seen more than once but under ten times. Here the CDR3 DNA reads TGTGCCAGCAGCCCGACTAGCCAAGAGACCCAGTACTTC. Translating it yields CASSPTSQETQYF. The V gene is TRBV5-4, the J gene TRBJ2-5; D might be TRBD2 (6 bases). CDR3 length: 13 amino acids. Germline V gene lookup returns CDR1 SGHNT and CDR2 YYREEE (reference sequence). Trimming took 4 bases from V and 1 from J, leaving 8 bases between them.

This clone was observed a few times. The chain recombines TRBV29-1 with TRBJ1-2, with 8 bases that match TRBD1. The J segment lost 3 bases and the V segment lost 5 bases, leaving 5 bases of the junction unmatched. Looked up from germline, CDR1 is SQVTM and CDR2 is ANQGSEA. This CDR3 has 13 residues. In nucleotides, the CDR3 is TGCAGCGTTCGACAGGGGATCGACTATGGCTACACCTTC. It is translated as CSVRQGIDYGYTF. Together with reference TRBV29-1 and TRBJ1-2, the CDR3 gives the full variable domain: SAVISQKPSRDICQRGTSLTIQCQVDSQVTMMFWYRQQPGQSLTLIATANQGSEATYESGFVIDKFPISRPNLTFSTLTVSNMSPEDSSIYLCSVRQGIDYGYTFGSGTRLTVV.